This TCR beta chain was observed in a study of T cell responses to AZD1222 COVID-19 vaccine. Turning to the study itself: Second doses that came at about 4 or about 12 weeks were put together. Overall study results and limits: Most donors were white British, females outnumbered males, and clonal diversity was possibly underestimated.

Some clones are missing from TCRdb's copy, which holds only in-frame ones; the method was immunoSEQ multiplex PCR. The table lists fewer than 150,000 clones, around 90% of them singletons, with around 3% in the top ten. Turning to this clone: The antigen remains unidentified.

V shed 5 bases and J 2 bases; nucleotides not matched to a gene: 4. Germline V CDR1 and CDR2: LNHDA, SQIVND (reference sequence). The CDR3 runs 15 residues. The material was peripheral blood, obtained on day 0 of AZD1222 vaccination. The origin of this receptor is an adult in good health. This chain links TRBV19 with TRBJ1-5, with 9 bases lining up with TRBD1. Here the CDR3 DNA reads TGTGCCAGTAGTCTGGACAGGGGTGGCAATCAGCCCCAGCATTTT. Protein: CASSLDRGGNQPQHF.